The source of this T cell receptor (beta chain) is a study of OX40 agonist ivuxolimab in advanced cancers. The study, taken as a whole, reports: Researchers did not establish what antigens the expanded peripheral T cells target. At 0.1 to 3.0 mg/kg and by week 6, clonal expansion occurred in CD4+ and CD8+ blood T cells.

J gave up 1 base and V 4 bases, and 6 bases lay outside the gene matches. CDR3 length equals 15 residues. CDR1 is SGHTS and CDR2 is YDEGEE in the germline V gene. Regarding this clone: Its antigen is currently unknown.

Assay used: immunoSEQ multiplex PCR; TCRdb lists only in-frame clones, some missing. The sample includes 70,000 to 90,000 clones, around four fifths seen only once; the top ten take around 2%. The chain carries TRBV5-8 and TRBJ2-3, with 7 bases lining up with TRBD1. The sequence was obtained from an adult with an advanced solid tumor such as melanoma, head and neck, liver or kidney cancer. The material was CD4+ or CD8+ T cells sorted from blood, obtained in a trial of the OX40 agonist ivuxolimab. CDR3: CASSREGQGTDTQYF. The CDR3 DNA reads as TGTGCCAGCAGCCGGGAAGGACAGGGCACAGATACGCAGTATTTT.